This is a list of T cell receptor beta chains from one sample in a study of beta chain features in type 1 diabetes. The method was immunoSEQ multiplex PCR; TCRdb's version includes in-frame clones alone and lacks a portion of them. The sample includes hundreds of thousands of clones, 17% of them seen just once. Sequencing input: naive CD4+ T cells from blood. These TCRs come from a woman aged 18-29 years in good health. Each CDR3 is given with its conserved first and last residue. D genes are given only for firm matches.

CDR3aa: CASSLAWVPYEQYF; j_gene: TRBJ2-7; d_gene: .; v_gene: TRBV7-8; len: 14
CDR3aa: CATSRGTANYGYTF; j_gene: TRBJ1-2; d_gene: .; v_gene: TRBV15; len: 14
CDR3aa: CASSKAGAPGTSGGYEQFF; j_gene: TRBJ2-1; d_gene: .; v_gene: TRBV21-1; len: 19
CDR3aa: CASSASGTSTDTQYF; j_gene: TRBJ2-3; d_gene: TRBD2; v_gene: TRBV5-4; len: 15
CDR3aa: CASSFSPSGNTIYF; j_gene: TRBJ1-3; d_gene: .; v_gene: TRBV5-1; len: 14
CDR3aa: CASRPPGLAPLGPYWEQYF; j_gene: TRBJ2-7; d_gene: TRBD2; v_gene: TRBV28; len: 19
CDR3aa: CASRGTGSAGELFF; j_gene: TRBJ2-2; d_gene: TRBD1; v_gene: TRBV7-9; len: 14
CDR3aa: CASSFSDRGGYTF; j_gene: TRBJ1-2; d_gene: TRBD1; v_gene: TRBV28; len: 13
CDR3aa: CASSLAPTEEFYGYTF; j_gene: TRBJ1-2; d_gene: .; v_gene: TRBV7-8; len: 16
CDR3aa: CASSQGNSWAYEQYF; j_gene: TRBJ2-7; d_gene: .; v_gene: TRBV14; len: 15
CDR3aa: CAGGQRRTLAKNIQYF; j_gene: TRBJ2-4; d_gene: .; v_gene: TRBV10-3; len: 16
CDR3aa: CASSLVGDSTDTQYF; j_gene: TRBJ2-3; d_gene: .; v_gene: TRBV5-1; len: 15
CDR3aa: CATSRDRSSNEKLFF; j_gene: TRBJ1-4; d_gene: .; v_gene: TRBV15; len: 15
CDR3aa: CASMKVLNTEAFF; j_gene: TRBJ1-1; d_gene: .; v_gene: TRBV6-1; len: 13
CDR3aa: CASSSTLYEQYF; j_gene: TRBJ2-7; d_gene: .; v_gene: TRBV28; len: 12
CDR3aa: CASSKVNSGRSETQYF; j_gene: TRBJ2-5; d_gene: .; v_gene: TRBV21-1; len: 16
CDR3aa: CASSQYSHLNQPQHF; j_gene: TRBJ1-5; d_gene: .; v_gene: TRBV23-1; len: 15
CDR3aa: CASSLAPRSKETQYF; j_gene: TRBJ2-5; d_gene: .; v_gene: TRBV5-5; len: 15
CDR3aa: CATSIDRPHEQYF; j_gene: TRBJ2-7; d_gene: .; v_gene: TRBV15; len: 13
CDR3aa: CASSDGGTGLNEKLFF; j_gene: TRBJ1-4; d_gene: TRBD1; v_gene: TRBV2; len: 16
CDR3aa: CATSREGYQETQYF; j_gene: TRBJ2-5; d_gene: .; v_gene: TRBV15; len: 14
CDR3aa: CASSQKYPSSYNEQFF; j_gene: TRBJ2-1; d_gene: .; v_gene: TRBV14; len: 16
CDR3aa: CASSTASGPEAFF; j_gene: TRBJ1-1; d_gene: .; v_gene: TRBV7-9; len: 13
CDR3aa: CASSFDYSYNEQFF; j_gene: TRBJ2-1; d_gene: .; v_gene: TRBV5-1; len: 14